The TCR beta chain under discussion was sequenced for a study of blood T cell repertoires in COVID-19. Study summary: There were acute and convalescent COVID-19 samples, and they came from the United States, Italy and Spain.

The CDR3 is made up of 16 amino acids. Trimming cost V 3 bases and J 1 base, with 9 bases left between them. Germline V gives CDR1 KGHDR, CDR2 SFDVKD. Seattle's cohort entered during active infection and was followed longitudinally. Original processing methods: How many nucleated cells were present was estimated from reference gene primer amplification. Sequencing was performed with immunoSEQ multiplex PCR; in TCRdb, only in-frame clones are kept and a portion is missing. That table furnishes V, J and clone size, whereas the DNA furnished D and trimming. This table has 170,000 or so clones, around nine tenths appearing once.

The source is a woman between 70 and 85 years old with COVID-19, enrolled during active disease. The specimen sequenced was peripheral blood. The V and J genes are TRBV24-1 and TRBJ2-6, with a possible D match to TRBD1 (5 bases). The CDR3: CATSDTTESGANVLTF. CDR3 DNA: TGTGCCACCAGTGATACGACAGAATCTGGGGCCAACGTCCTGACTTTC.